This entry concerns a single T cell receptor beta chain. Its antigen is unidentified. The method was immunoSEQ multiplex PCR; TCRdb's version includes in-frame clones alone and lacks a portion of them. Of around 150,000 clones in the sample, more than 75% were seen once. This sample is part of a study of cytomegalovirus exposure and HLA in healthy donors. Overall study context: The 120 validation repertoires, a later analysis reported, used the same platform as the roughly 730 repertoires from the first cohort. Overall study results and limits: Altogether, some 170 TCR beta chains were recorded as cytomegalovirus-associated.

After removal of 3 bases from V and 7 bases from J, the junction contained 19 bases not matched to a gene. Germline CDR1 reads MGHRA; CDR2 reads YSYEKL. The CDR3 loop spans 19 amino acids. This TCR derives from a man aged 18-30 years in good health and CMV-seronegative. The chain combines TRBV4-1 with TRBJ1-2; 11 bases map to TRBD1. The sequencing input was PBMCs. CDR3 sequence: CASSHANRGQGARFSGYTF. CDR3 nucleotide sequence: TGCGCCAGCAGCCACGCTAATCGAGGACAGGGGGCTAGGTTCAGTGGCTACACCTTC.